The 15 T cell receptor beta chains below were found in one sample sequenced in a study of graft-versus-host responses after intestinal transplantation. These receptors are not linked to any known antigen. Method: immunoSEQ multiplex PCR; TCRdb's copy keeps in-frame clones and lacks some. The sample holds approximately 75,000 clones, just under 95% seen once. The starting material was unstimulated CD8+ T cells sorted from spleen or lymph node cells, obtained before intestinal transplant. The receptors stem from a human donor who received an intestinal transplant.

In this sample, this clone turned up once. This rearrangement joins TRBV27 to TRBJ1-6; no definite D call. The CDR3 length is 12 residues. V lost 7 bases, J lost 6 bases, and 7 bases lay in between. The germline V gene encodes CDR1 MNHEY and CDR2 SMNVEV (reference sequence). In DNA, the CDR3 is TGTGCCAGCAAGGAAATTAATTCACCCCTCCACTTT. Protein product: CASKEINSPLHF.

The chain is built from TRBV29-1 and TRBJ2-1, with D perhaps assigned TRBD1 or TRBD2 (5 bases each). Per germline, CDR1 SQVTM and CDR2 ANQGSEA. The CDR3 consists of 15 residues. The V end was cut by 2 bases, the J end by 7 bases, with 18 bases between. In DNA, the CDR3 is TGCAGCGTTGAATCCCCCGGGGACGTAATTAATGAGCAGTTCTTC. Its translation is CSVESPGDVINEQFF.

J is TRBJ2-1 and V is TRBV5-6, with 10 bases matching TRBD2. The CDR3 totals 15 residues. Trimming removed 3 bases from V and 5 bases from J; junction bases left unmatched: 5. Per germline, CDR1 SGHDT and CDR2 YYEEEE. CDR3 protein: CASSWGLAGDNEQFF. The CDR3 DNA follows: TGTGCCAGCAGCTGGGGGCTAGCGGGAGACAATGAGCAGTTCTTC.

Only one count was recorded for this clone. The chain joins TRBV27 to TRBJ2-3; D possibly corresponds to TRBD2 (5 bases). Germline CDR1 is MNHEY and CDR2 is SMNVEV (reference sequence). V dropped 7 bases and J dropped 6 bases, with 8 bases sitting between them. The CDR3 spans 11 residues. CDR3: CASTIADTQYF. The CDR3 nucleotides are TGTGCCAGCACCATAGCGGATACGCAGTATTTT.

This chain links TRBV5-1 with TRBJ2-1, with 7 bases identical to TRBD2. V trimming: 4 bases; J trimming: 8 bases; junction bases outside the gene matches: 12. The CDR3 totals 15 residues. In germline, CDR1 is SGHRS, CDR2 YFSETQ. The CDR3: CASSREDPGFYEQFF. CDR3 nucleotides: TGCGCCAGCAGCCGGGAGGACCCGGGTTTCTATGAGCAGTTCTTC.

This clone was observed a few times. The gene calls are TRBV5-1 and TRBJ1-2, with a weak D call TRBD1 (6 bases). Germline V gene lookup returns CDR1 SGHRS and CDR2 YFSETQ. Trimming stripped 5 bases from V and 2 bases from J, with 13 bases between. The CDR3 contains 14 residues. The CDR3 DNA follows: TGCGCCAGCAGTCTTTTGGACAGAAACTATGGCTACACCTTC. Its protein product is CASSLLDRNYGYTF.

This sequence joins TRBV15 and TRBJ2-1, with 7 bases matching TRBD2. Germline values: CDR1 LNHNV, CDR2 YYDKDF (reference sequence). The CDR3 spans 14 residues. Losses at the gene ends were 7 bases for V and 4 bases for J; bases not matched to a gene: 7. CDR3 sequence reads: CATTSRAGYNEQFF. The DNA of the CDR3 is TGTGCCACCACCTCCAGAGCGGGATACAATGAGCAGTTCTTC.

This chain connects TRBV7-6 to TRBJ2-7, with no clear D. The CDR3 has 13 amino acids. V was trimmed by 0 bases and J by 2 bases, leaving 5 bases between them. Germline V gene sequence: CDR1 SGHVS, CDR2 FNYEAQ. CDR3 nucleotide sequence: TGTGCCAGCAGCTTAGCAGGGACCTACGAGCAGTACTTC. Protein product: CASSLAGTYEQYF.

The V call is TRBV7-6, the J call TRBJ2-1, with no clear D. The CDR3 totals 15 residues. From germline, CDR1 is SGHVS and CDR2 FNYEAQ. The V gene lost 3 bases and the J gene lost 2 bases, with 11 bases spanning the gap. In DNA form, the CDR3 reads TGTGCCAGCAGCTTCGACATCATAACCTACAATGAGCAGTTCTTC. The encoded protein is CASSFDIITYNEQFF.

The rearrangement uses TRBV19 and TRBJ2-3; D ambiguous. Germline values: CDR1 LNHDA, CDR2 SQIVND (reference sequence). This CDR3 is built from 14 residues. V shed 3 bases and J shed 0 bases, with 7 bases lying between them. The CDR3 sequence: CASSMGPSTDTQYF. The CDR3 DNA reads as TGTGCCAGTAGTATGGGTCCCAGCACAGATACGCAGTATTTT.

J is TRBJ2-1 and V is TRBV28, with no clear D. From germline, CDR1 is MDHEN and CDR2 SYDVKM. V was shortened by 5 bases and J by 0 bases, with 8 bases between the two germline ends. The CDR3 length is 14 residues. This chain's CDR3 is CASSNRNSYNEQFF. The DNA for the CDR3 is TGTGCCAGCAGTAACAGAAACTCCTACAATGAGCAGTTCTTC.

The chain couples TRBV5-1 to TRBJ2-1, with TRBD1 matching over 8 bases. The CDR3 runs to 15 residues. Germline lookup yields CDR1 SGHRS and CDR2 YFSETQ. The trim removed 0 bases at V and 8 bases at J, leaving 7 bases unmatched. The CDR3 DNA reads TGCGCCAGCAGCTTGGTTCAGGGGGCGCAGGATGAGCAGTTCTTC. It translates to CASSLVQGAQDEQFF.

The V and J genes are TRBV11-2 and TRBJ2-5, with 7 bases that match TRBD2. Germline CDR1 reads SGHAT; CDR2 reads FQNNGV. The CDR3 contains 18 residues. The V gene end was trimmed by 3 bases and the J gene end by 0 bases; junction bases not matched to a gene: 13. The DNA of the CDR3 is TGTGCCAGCAGCTTCGGGACCCTAGCGGAGGATTACCAAGAGACCCAGTACTTC. Protein sequence: CASSFGTLAEDYQETQYF.

The chain recombines TRBV5-4 with TRBJ2-1; D gene uncertain. The V gene's germline CDR1 is SGHNT and CDR2 YYREEE (reference sequence). Trimming stripped 2 bases from V and 3 bases from J, with 3 bases between. This CDR3 spans 12 amino acids. The CDR3 is CASSFDYNEQFF. Written as DNA, the CDR3 is TGTGCCAGCAGCTTCGACTACAATGAGCAGTTCTTC.

This clone was observed once. V and J are TRBV11-1 and TRBJ2-5; 9 positions match TRBD2. Germline loops: CDR1 SGHAT, CDR2 FQDESV (reference sequence). The V segment lost 1 base and the J segment 4 bases; nucleotides outside the gene matches: 4. The CDR3 is made up of 15 amino acids. The CDR3 DNA reads TGTGCCAGCAGCTTAGTAGCTAGCGGGACAGAGACCCAGTACTTC. This codes for CASSLVASGTETQYF. The entire variable domain, with the rest obtained from reference TRBV11-1 and TRBJ2-5, is as follows: EAEVAQSPRYKITEKSQAVAFWCDPISGHATLYWYRQILGQGPELLVQFQDESVVDDSQLPKDRFSAERLKGVDSTLKIQPAELGDSAMYLCASSLVASGTETQYFGPGTRLLVL.